The rows below give T cell receptor beta chains drawn from one sample of a study of CD8+CD57+ T cells in acquired aplastic anemia. TCRdb itself ran the reads through MiXCR, one entry per CDR3 protein. The data show about 200,000 distinct CDR3 sequences, less than 75% seen once. The material sequenced was sorted CD4+, CD8+, or CD8+CD57+ T cells (not recorded which) from PBMCs. These receptor sequences come from a human donor with aplastic anemia. The CDR3 runs from the conserved cysteine through the conserved F or W. D genes are given only for firm matches. Clone size is stated in some rows and not others, as once, few, many or a class when expanded.

clone size: -
D gene: -
J gene: TRBJ2-2
V gene: TRBV12-3/TRBV12-4
CDR3 DNA: TGCGCCAGCAGCCAAGACCAGCGCTTAACCACCGGGGAGCTGTTTTTT
CDR3 protein: CASSQDQRLTTGELFF

clone size: -
D gene: TRBD1
J gene: TRBJ1-5
V gene: TRBV10-2
CDR3 DNA: TGCGCCAGCAGCGACCTCCGGGACAGAAATCAGCCCCAGCATTTT
CDR3 protein: CASSDLRDRNQPQHF

clone size: -
D gene: -
J gene: TRBJ2-7
V gene: TRBV11-2
CDR3 DNA: TGTGCCAGCAGCTTTTCGCAGGGTGGCTACGAGCAGTACTTC
CDR3 protein: CASSFSQGGYEQYF

clone size: few
D gene: -
J gene: TRBJ2-7
V gene: TRBV25-1
CDR3 DNA: TGTGCCAGCAGTGAATTGGGTAGAGAGCAGTACTTC
CDR3 protein: CASSELGREQYF

clone size: -
D gene: TRBD1
J gene: TRBJ2-7
V gene: TRBV29-1
CDR3 DNA: TGCAGCTCACTCTCGGGACAGGGGTGGGCCTACGAGCAGTACTTC
CDR3 protein: CSSLSGQGWAYEQYF

clone size: -
D gene: TRBD1
J gene: TRBJ1-5
V gene: TRBV7-2
CDR3 DNA: TGTGCCAGCAGCCAGAAAGACAGGGTGCCCCAGCATTTT
CDR3 protein: CASSQKDRVPQHF

clone size: -
D gene: TRBD2
J gene: TRBJ2-1
V gene: TRBV11-1
CDR3 DNA: TGTGCCAGCACCCTTAGCGGGAGCCAATACAATGAGCAGTTCTTC
CDR3 protein: CASTLSGSQYNEQFF

clone size: -
D gene: TRBD1
J gene: TRBJ1-3
V gene: TRBV15
CDR3 DNA: TGTGCCACCAGACAGGACAGGGGGGTCGGAAACACCATATATTTT
CDR3 protein: CATRQDRGVGNTIYF

clone size: -
D gene: -
J gene: TRBJ1-1
V gene: TRBV6-6
CDR3 DNA: TGTGCCAGCAGTGAGGGGGGATGGAACACTGAAGCTTTCTTT
CDR3 protein: CASSEGGWNTEAFF

clone size: -
D gene: TRBD2
J gene: TRBJ2-7
V gene: TRBV12-3/TRBV12-4
CDR3 DNA: TGTGCCAGCAGCCATAGCGGGAGGGACTCCTACGAGCAGTACTTC
CDR3 protein: CASSHSGRDSYEQYF

clone size: -
D gene: -
J gene: TRBJ1-1
V gene: TRBV25-1
CDR3 DNA: TGTGCCAGCAGTGAATGGGCCTCGACAGTGAACACTGAAGCTTTCTTT
CDR3 protein: CASSEWASTVNTEAFF

clone size: -
D gene: -
J gene: TRBJ1-2
V gene: TRBV24-1
CDR3 DNA: TGTGCCACCAGTGATTCCGGCGCGTTATATGGCTACACCTTC
CDR3 protein: CATSDSGALYGYTF

clone size: once
D gene: -
J gene: TRBJ2-1
V gene: TRBV20-1
CDR3 DNA: TGCAGTGCTAGAAACTTGCAGCACTCCTACAATGAGCAGTTCTTC
CDR3 protein: CSARNLQHSYNEQFF

clone size: few
D gene: -
J gene: TRBJ1-6
V gene: TRBV7-8
CDR3 DNA: TGTGCCAGCAGCTTAACCGGACAACCCAATTCACCCCTCCACTTT
CDR3 protein: CASSLTGQPNSPLHF

clone size: -
D gene: -
J gene: TRBJ2-7
V gene: TRBV20-1
CDR3 DNA: TGCAGTGCTGGAGACAGGGACTGGTACGAGCAGTACTTC
CDR3 protein: CSAGDRDWYEQYF

clone size: -
D gene: TRBD2
J gene: TRBJ2-7
V gene: TRBV2
CDR3 DNA: TGTGCCAGCAGTGAACGGCTTGGGGGGGACGAGCAGTACTTC
CDR3 protein: CASSERLGGDEQYF

clone size: -
D gene: -
J gene: TRBJ2-7
V gene: TRBV12-3/TRBV12-4
CDR3 DNA: TGTGCCAGCACCCCGCGGGGAATGGGCTACGAGCAGTACTTC
CDR3 protein: CASTPRGMGYEQYF

clone size: few
D gene: -
J gene: TRBJ2-5
V gene: TRBV24-1
CDR3 DNA: TGTGCCACCAGTGACCGTTTACAGACCCAGTACTTC
CDR3 protein: CATSDRLQTQYF

clone size: -
D gene: -
J gene: TRBJ1-1
V gene: TRBV20-1
CDR3 DNA: TGCAGTGCTTACGAGCAAAAACCCCGGGGGCCAACTGAAGCTTTCTTT
CDR3 protein: CSAYEQKPRGPTEAFF

clone size: -
D gene: -
J gene: TRBJ2-2
V gene: TRBV19
CDR3 DNA: TGTGCCAGTAGTATAGTAGGGCTGAGGGGGGAGCTGTTTTTT
CDR3 protein: CASSIVGLRGELFF

clone size: few
D gene: -
J gene: TRBJ2-1
V gene: TRBV10-2
CDR3 DNA: TGCGCCACTACCACGACACCCTACAATGAGCAGTTCTTC
CDR3 protein: CATTTTPYNEQFF

clone size: -
D gene: -
J gene: TRBJ1-1
V gene: TRBV6-2/TRBV6-3
CDR3 DNA: TGTGCCAGCAGGGGCGGAGGGAAGGGCACTGAAGCTTTCTTT
CDR3 protein: CASRGGGKGTEAFF

clone size: -
D gene: -
J gene: TRBJ1-1
V gene: TRBV27
CDR3 DNA: TGTGCCAGCAGAGTGACAGTGAACACTGAAGCTTTCTTT
CDR3 protein: CASRVTVNTEAFF

clone size: -
D gene: -
J gene: TRBJ2-1
V gene: TRBV6-6
CDR3 DNA: TGTGCCAGCAGTTACATCGGACAAGGCAATGAGCAGTTCTTC
CDR3 protein: CASSYIGQGNEQFF

clone size: many
D gene: -
J gene: TRBJ1-1
V gene: TRBV7-8
CDR3 DNA: TGTGCCAGCAGCTTAGAGGGTTCCCCGAACACTGAAGCTTTCTTT
CDR3 protein: CASSLEGSPNTEAFF

clone size: -
D gene: -
J gene: TRBJ2-7
V gene: TRBV12-3/TRBV12-4
CDR3 DNA: TGTGCCAGCAGTTTCGCCGGGGTAACCTACGAGCAGTACTTC
CDR3 protein: CASSFAGVTYEQYF

clone size: -
D gene: -
J gene: TRBJ1-4
V gene: TRBV5-4
CDR3 DNA: TGTGCCAGCAGCCCCGGGTTCTCGGAAAAACTGTTTTTT
CDR3 protein: CASSPGFSEKLFF

clone size: -
D gene: -
J gene: TRBJ1-1
V gene: TRBV2
CDR3 DNA: TGTGCCAGCAGTGCACTAGTGGGGGTTGACACTGAAGCTTTCTTT
CDR3 protein: CASSALVGVDTEAFF

clone size: -
D gene: -
J gene: TRBJ2-7
V gene: TRBV7-8
CDR3 DNA: TGTGCCAGCAGCCGGGACGGTTCCTACGAGCAGTACTTC
CDR3 protein: CASSRDGSYEQYF

clone size: -
D gene: TRBD2
J gene: TRBJ2-7
V gene: TRBV2
CDR3 DNA: TGTGCCAGCAGACGGACTAGCGGTTACGAGCAGTACTTC
CDR3 protein: CASRRTSGYEQYF

clone size: -
D gene: -
J gene: TRBJ2-1
V gene: TRBV29-1
CDR3 DNA: TGCAGCGTTGAATCTGCACCCTACAATGAGCAGTTCTTC
CDR3 protein: CSVESAPYNEQFF

clone size: -
D gene: TRBD1
J gene: TRBJ1-2
V gene: TRBV19
CDR3 DNA: TGTGCCAGTAGTATAGATCGGACAGGGGGCAACTATGGCTACACCTTC
CDR3 protein: CASSIDRTGGNYGYTF

clone size: -
D gene: -
J gene: TRBJ2-3
V gene: TRBV12-3/TRBV12-4
CDR3 DNA: TGTGCCAGCAGGACTTCGGGTAGCACAGATACGCAGTATTTT
CDR3 protein: CASRTSGSTDTQYF

clone size: -
D gene: -
J gene: TRBJ2-7
V gene: TRBV7-9
CDR3 DNA: TGTGCCAGCAGCTCGCGGGGAGGCCAGAACCGTTACGAGCAGTACTTC
CDR3 protein: CASSSRGGQNRYEQYF

clone size: -
D gene: -
J gene: TRBJ1-1
V gene: TRBV5-1
CDR3 DNA: TGCGCCAGCAGCTTGGATTGGCGGGGTACTGAAGCTTTCTTT
CDR3 protein: CASSLDWRGTEAFF

clone size: -
D gene: -
J gene: TRBJ1-1
V gene: TRBV7-3
CDR3 DNA: TGTGCCAGCAGCGAAGAGGGCCCTGGAGCTTTCTTT
CDR3 protein: CASSEEGPGAFF

clone size: -
D gene: TRBD1
J gene: TRBJ1-2
V gene: TRBV20-1
CDR3 DNA: TGCAGTGCTGGGACAGAGACTAACTATGGCTACACCTTC
CDR3 protein: CSAGTETNYGYTF

clone size: -
D gene: -
J gene: TRBJ1-1
V gene: TRBV7-9
CDR3 DNA: TGTGCCATACCGAAAGGGCCCGCCAGTACTGAAGCTTTCTTT
CDR3 protein: CAIPKGPASTEAFF

clone size: -
D gene: -
J gene: TRBJ1-5
V gene: TRBV5-1
CDR3 DNA: TGCGCCAGCAGCTTGCGGGCAGGGGATCAGCCCCAGCATTTT
CDR3 protein: CASSLRAGDQPQHF